These T cell receptor beta chains were read from a single sample in a study of cytomegalovirus exposure and HLA in healthy donors. Assay used: immunoSEQ multiplex PCR; TCRdb lists only in-frame clones, some missing. The sample contains 150,000 to 200,000 clones, 80% to 85% of which appear only once. The sequencing input was PBMCs. These receptors came from a woman between 18 and 29 years old in good health and CMV-seropositive. CDR3s include the opening cysteine and the closing phenylalanine or tryptophan. D genes are given only for firm matches. A clone size is listed for some rows: how often the clone was seen (once, few, many), or a class if it is expanded.

>.|TRBV27|TRBJ2-3|few
CASSLRGASTDTQYF
TGTGCCAGCAGTTTACGGGGGGCTAGCACAGATACGCAGTATTTT
>TRBD2|TRBV5-1|TRBJ2-5|.
CASSRRGAGGTQETQYF
TGCGCCAGCAGCCGCCGAGGGGCGGGGGGGACGCAAGAGACCCAGTACTTC
>.|TRBV7-9|TRBJ1-2|.
CASSLDPRTEGGYTF
TGTGCCAGCAGCTTAGACCCCAGGACAGAAGGTGGCTACACCTTC
>.|TRBV29-1|TRBJ1-4|few
CSVERYSNLNEKLFF
TGCAGCGTTGAACGCTATTCCAACCTTAATGAAAAACTGTTTTTT
>.|TRBV2|TRBJ1-1|.
CASSEDSGFDTEAFF
TGTGCCAGCAGTGAGGATTCAGGCTTTGACACTGAAGCTTTCTTT
>TRBD2|TRBV5-6|TRBJ2-5|.
CASSFRRSGPRGGTQYF
TGTGCCAGCAGCTTCAGGCGATCGGGACCCCGCGGGGGGACCCAGTACTTC
>TRBD1|TRBV29-1|TRBJ2-6|.
CSVGSWDRGVLLGGANVLTF
TGCAGCGTCGGGTCATGGGACAGGGGCGTTCTCCTGGGAGGGGCCAACGTCCTGACTTTC
>.|TRBV7-9|TRBJ2-3|.
CASSLSDTKADTQYF
TGTGCCAGCAGCTTAAGTGACACCAAAGCAGATACGCAGTATTTT
>.|TRBV6-1|TRBJ2-7|.
CASRSVAYEQYF
TGTGCCAGTAGGAGCGTAGCCTACGAGCAGTACTTC
>TRBD2|TRBV5-4|TRBJ2-5|.
CASSLGASGGFGASQYF
TGTGCCAGCAGCTTGGGGGCTAGCGGGGGGTTTGGTGCGTCCCAGTACTTC
>TRBD2|TRBV6-1|TRBJ2-3|.
CASSEERGPTDTQYF
TGTGCCAGCAGTGAGGAGCGGGGGCCCACAGATACGCAGTATTTT
>TRBD2|TRBV5-4|TRBJ2-3|once
CASSRGLAITDTQYF
TGTGCCAGCAGCCGGGGACTAGCAATCACAGATACGCAGTATTTT
>TRBD1|TRBV6-4|TRBJ1-2|.
CASREGTGGPSGYTF
TGTGCCAGCAGAGAAGGAACAGGGGGCCCGTCTGGCTACACCTTC
>.|TRBV11-3|TRBJ2-2|.
CASSQGWGGTGELFF
TGTGCCAGCAGCCAAGGGTGGGGAGGAACCGGGGAGCTGTTTTTT
>.|TRBV7-2|TRBJ1-2|.
CASSLAAADYGYTF
TGTGCCAGCAGCTTAGCGGCGGCAGACTATGGCTACACCTTC
>.|TRBV4-1|TRBJ2-5|.
CASSPGIRQAQETQYF
TGCGCCAGCAGCCCCGGAATCCGACAGGCCCAAGAGACCCAGTACTTC
>TRBD2|TRBV7-2|TRBJ2-1|.
CASSRGLVGWNEQFF
TGTGCCAGCAGCCGAGGACTAGTAGGTTGGAATGAGCAGTTCTTC
>.|TRBV7-9|TRBJ2-2|.
CASSTQGITGELFF
TGTGCCAGCAGTACCCAGGGGATCACCGGGGAGCTGTTTTTT
>TRBD2|TRBV25-1|TRBJ2-1|.
CASNRGGSYNEQFF
TGTGCCAGCAATCGGGGGGGCTCCTACAATGAGCAGTTCTTC
>.|TRBV6-6|TRBJ1-2|once
CASRTTGSYGYTF
TGTGCCAGCAGAACTACAGGGAGCTATGGCTACACCTTC
>.|TRBV2|TRBJ1-1|.
CASRVYGGDAEAFF
TGTGCCAGCAGAGTGTACGGCGGCGATGCCGAAGCTTTCTTT
>.|TRBV15|TRBJ1-5|.
CATSRDGPGVKHF
TGTGCCACCAGCAGAGATGGGCCAGGGGTAAAGCATTTT
>.|TRBV10-1|TRBJ1-4|once
CASSESGNEKLFF
TGCGCCAGCAGTGAGTCCGGGAATGAAAAACTGTTTTTT
>.|TRBV4-3|TRBJ1-1|.
CASSPGEGLHTEAFF
TGCGCCAGCAGCCCGGGGGAGGGACTTCACACTGAAGCTTTCTTT
>.|TRBV5-6|TRBJ2-5|.
CASSLAEGGAYQETQYF
TGTGCCAGCAGCTTGGCCGAAGGTGGGGCATACCAAGAGACCCAGTACTTC
>TRBD1|TRBV11-1|TRBJ2-5|.
CASSPDRAGGKTQYF
TGTGCCAGCAGCCCCGACAGGGCAGGAGGAAAGACCCAGTACTTC
>.|TRBV6-5|TRBJ1-6|.
CATTFSGRNSPLHF
TGTGCCACCACCTTTAGCGGGCGGAATTCACCCCTCCACTTT
>TRBD1|TRBV2|TRBJ1-4|.
CASSPRQGANEKLFF
TGTGCCAGCAGCCCTAGACAGGGGGCTAATGAAAAACTGTTTTTT
>.|TRBV30|TRBJ1-4|.
CAWSWGLGKLFF
TGTGCCTGGAGTTGGGGCTTAGGAAAACTGTTTTTT
>.|TRBV16|TRBJ1-2|.
CASSQSTVKYGYTF
TGTGCCAGCAGCCAATCCACAGTGAAGTATGGCTACACCTTC
>.|TRBV4-1|TRBJ2-6|.
CASSQGPAGANVLTF
TGCGCCAGCAGCCAAGGCCCAGCGGGGGCCAACGTCCTGACTTTC
>.|TRBV5-4|TRBJ2-2|.
CASSLVGALNTGELFF
TGTGCCAGCAGCTTGGTGGGGGCCCTGAACACCGGGGAGCTGTTTTTT
>TRBD1|TRBV4-1|TRBJ1-5|.
CASSTRDRGKSQPQHF
TGCGCCAGCAGCACCAGGGACAGGGGAAAAAGTCAGCCCCAGCATTTT
>.|TRBV7-8|TRBJ1-5|few
CASSYLGGDQPQHF
TGTGCCAGCAGCTACTTGGGAGGGGATCAGCCCCAGCATTTT
>TRBD2|TRBV28|TRBJ2-5|.
CASSPDLGRVCYF
TGTGCCAGCAGTCCCGACCTCGGGAGGGTATGCTACTTC
>.|TRBV30|TRBJ1-2|.
CAWSSTIYGYTF
TGTGCCTGGAGTTCGACTATCTATGGCTACACCTTC
>.|TRBV19|TRBJ1-2|.
CASSDRPSNYGYTF
TGTGCCAGTAGTGACAGACCTTCTAACTATGGCTACACCTTC